This T cell receptor beta chain was captured in a study of shared clonotypes between healthy human individuals. About the research overall: The cohort had two women and a few men, ages 18 to 49. Researchers assigned three CD4 naive, three CD4 memory, two CD8 naive and one CD8 memory plate to each donor.

General study findings and limits: A generally larger estimated richness was seen in naive subsets than in memory subsets.

Details on this clone: Its antigen is still unknown.

CD45RA-negative memory and CD45RA+ naive subsets were split from the CD4+ cells. This table comes from immunoSEQ multiplex PCR, and its TCRdb copy is limited to in-frame clones, with some not included. This table holds about 1 million clones, about 74% found once. The V gene's germline CDR1 is LNHDA and CDR2 SQIVND (reference sequence). The CDR3 contains 15 residues. Trimming left V 3 bases short and J 5 bases short, with 16 bases between. The receptor was derived from a man aged 18 to 30 in good health. The source material was memory CD4+ T cells sorted from blood. Subset specified: CD45RA-negative fraction. This chain joins TRBV19 and TRBJ1-1; the D gene is possibly TRBD1 (5 bases). The CDR3 bases are TGTGCCAGTAGTATTGAGGGGACGATAACGACTGAAGCTTTCTTT. Its protein product is CASSIEGTITTEAFF.